The entry below describes one T cell receptor (beta chain). This clonotype was detected many times. The antigen it recognizes is unknown. No quality values exist for individual bases; no much larger clone is one base distant. The data belong to a study of breast tumors, draining lymph nodes, adjacent tissues (dated by TCRdb to the mid-2010s). Broadly, across the study: TCR beta repertoires were compared across tumor, adjacent nontumor tissue and axillary lymph nodes obtained from breast cancer patients. In human breast cancer, the study set out to evaluate how tumor, surrounding tissue and draining lymph node repertoires relate to one another and whether T cells may move between these sites. Study-wide findings and limitations: The data were considered consistent with most tumor T cells being derived from the lymph node and subsequently expanding within tumor tissue. Tumor and nontumor tissue repertoires were significantly more similar in luminal-like than in basal-like breast cancer. Rather than being directly demonstrated, the conclusion that tumor T cells originate in lymph nodes was presented as consistent with a hypothesis. Tumors showed preferential V and J gene usage, and their T-cell repertoire diversity fell below that of lymph nodes yet above that of nontumor tissue.

TCRdb names Illumina HiSeq 2000 as the instrument used. TCR beta chain libraries were generated by multiplex PCR amplification. High-throughput sequencing was used to analyze the amplified TCR beta chain products. TCRdb handled the public reads itself, with Q25 trimming in fastp and clone calling in MiXCR, and kept productive beta chains. Records with the same CDR3 protein are collapsed into one entry carrying the most frequent genes and DNA. The sample table contains under 85,000 distinct CDR3 sequences; only one count was recorded for 15% to 20% of them. The ten largest make up 2% to 3% of the sample. The lymph node samples were taken from the axillary draining lymph nodes of breast cancer patients. At the junction V is shortened by 5 bases and J by 4 bases, with 15 bases in between. The CDR3 measures 15 amino acids from cysteine to phenylalanine. The sequence is cut down to CDR3 DNA, 45 bases in frame from base 1.

This TCR came from a female donor with breast cancer. Some clones in this sample may be carry-over from other donors' samples. The chain is assembled from TRBV12-3 or TRBV12-4 and TRBJ1-3, with the D segment identity uncertain. Sequenced sample: axillary lymph node tissue. The CDR3 region has the sequence CASSLLQAAGNTIYF. The DNA reads TGTGCCAGCAGTCTTCTTCAGGCAGCCGGAAACACCATATATTTT.